This T cell receptor beta chain originates from a study of long-term antiretroviral therapy in people with HIV. A v3.0 immunoSEQ assay was performed at survey level. Clones were read by immunoSEQ multiplex PCR, and TCRdb kept only the in-frame ones, dropping some. The sample has roughly 20,000 clones, about 77% seen once. A few counts support this clone. There are 16 residues in the CDR3. Germline-derived CDR1 and CDR2 are SGHTA and FQGNSA. The V gene lost 1 base and the J gene lost 6 bases, with 13 bases spanning the gap. Sequenced here: unsorted PBMCs, sampled at the start of antiretroviral therapy, before treatment. This clonotype was sampled from a woman aged 35 to 49 with HIV. The chain employs TRBV7-2 and TRBJ1-6; D is perhaps TRBD1 (6 bases). The CDR3 region is CASSLVLVQGNSPLHF. In DNA, the CDR3 is TGTGCCAGCAGCTTAGTGCTGGTACAGGGTAATTCACCCCTCCACTTT.